Listed below are T cell receptor beta chains from one sample, sequenced in a study of beta chain features in type 1 diabetes. TCRdb keeps only in-frame clones here, not all; method: immunoSEQ multiplex PCR. Here the sample spans fewer than 400,000 clones, 7% to 10% being singletons. The sample was central memory CD4+ T cells from blood. Every receptor here comes from a man aged 30-40 years with type 1 diabetes. CDR3s include the opening cysteine and the closing phenylalanine or tryptophan. D genes are given only for firm matches. Only part of the rows carry a size: once, few, many, or a class if the clone is expanded.

>TRBV7-9|few|TRBJ2-3|NA
TGTGCCAGCAGCTTTTCAGCGATCACAGATACGCAGTATTTT
CASSFSAITDTQYF
>TRBV11-3|few|TRBJ2-4|TRBD1
TGTGCCAGCAGCTTAGTCGGCCAGGGGGAGCACATTCAGTACTTC
CASSLVGQGEHIQYF
>TRBV30|many|TRBJ1-2|NA
TGCGCCACCACGCGTGGGGGGCAATTTTACGGCTACACCTTC
CATTRGGQFYGYTF
>TRBV4-3|few|TRBJ1-1|TRBD1
TGCGCCAGCAGCCGCGATCAAACCGGGACAGGGGTTCTGAACACTGAAGCTTTCTTT
CASSRDQTGTGVLNTEAFF
>TRBV28|few|TRBJ1-2|NA
TGTGCCAGCGGGAATGGGGACAACTATGGCTACACCTTC
CASGNGDNYGYTF
>TRBV6-6|NA|TRBJ2-7|TRBD2
TGTGCCAGCAGCCCCGGGACTAGCGGTTCCTACGAGCAGTACTTC
CASSPGTSGSYEQYF
>TRBV7-2|many|TRBJ1-1|NA
TGTGCCAGCAGCTTAGTGGGCCACACTGAAGCTTTCTTT
CASSLVGHTEAFF
>TRBV7-6|many|TRBJ2-5|TRBD2
TGTGCCAGCAGCGTTAGCGGGGCCGAGAAGACCCAGTACTTC
CASSVSGAEKTQYF
>TRBV7-2|NA|TRBJ2-3|NA
TGTGCCAGCAGCTTAGCGAGTTTGGGCTCGGGCACAGATACGCAGTATTTT
CASSLASLGSGTDTQYF
>TRBV5-1|NA|TRBJ2-5|TRBD1
TGCGCCAGCAGCTTCGGGACAGGGGTGGAGACCCAGTACTTC
CASSFGTGVETQYF
>TRBV18|NA|TRBJ2-7|TRBD2
TGTGCCAGCTCGCCGGGGGGGCCGGGCGAGCAGTACTTC
CASSPGGPGEQYF
>TRBV30|few|TRBJ1-5|NA
TGTGCCTGGAGTCCCAGCAATCAGCCCCAGCATTTT
CAWSPSNQPQHF
>TRBV9|NA|TRBJ2-7|TRBD2
TGTGCCAGCAGCCCGCAGTTGCGGGGGGCGGGGGAGCAGTACTTC
CASSPQLRGAGEQYF
>TRBV2|few|TRBJ1-2|TRBD1
TGTGCCAGCAGTGAACAGGGGGCAGGAGGCTACACCTTC
CASSEQGAGGYTF
>TRBV10-1|few|TRBJ1-2|NA
TGCGCCAGCAGTGAGCGCAGGGGAGACGGCTACACCTTC
CASSERRGDGYTF
>TRBV30|few|TRBJ2-1|NA
TGTGCCTGGAGTCTAGGGTGGGCGGGGACCGCCAATGAGCAGTTCTTC
CAWSLGWAGTANEQFF
>TRBV5-1|NA|TRBJ1-1|NA
TGCGCCAGCAGCCCTTATGGGGCAGGCGGGACTGAAGCTTTCTTT
CASSPYGAGGTEAFF
>TRBV4-3|few|TRBJ2-3|TRBD2
TGCGCCAGCAGGACCGGACTAGGGTCGGTCACAGATACGCAGTATTTT
CASRTGLGSVTDTQYF
>TRBV5-4|few|TRBJ2-1|NA
TGTGCCAGCAGCTTGGTATACAATGAGCAGTTCTTC
CASSLVYNEQFF
>TRBV9|NA|TRBJ2-1|NA
TGTGCCAGCAGCGCCGGGTGGGGGTCCAGCTCCTACAATGAGCAGTTCTTC
CASSAGWGSSSYNEQFF
>TRBV7-8|few|TRBJ2-1|NA
TGTGCCAGCAGCGCCCTCCTCGACAGAGAGAATGAGCAGTTCTTC
CASSALLDRENEQFF
>TRBV29-1|few|TRBJ2-3|NA
TGCAGCGTTGAGTTTAGGAATCTGAGGACAGATACGCAGTATTTT
CSVEFRNLRTDTQYF
>TRBV2|few|TRBJ1-5|NA
TGTGCCAGCAGTGAGGGGGGTCAGCCCCAGCATTTT
CASSEGGQPQHF
>TRBV14|few|TRBJ1-2|NA
TGTGCCAGCAGCAACGGAGGCTATGGCTACACCTTC
CASSNGGYGYTF
>TRBV30|few|TRBJ1-5|NA
TGTGCCTGGAGTGTCCCGGACCTCAATCAGCCCCAGCATTTT
CAWSVPDLNQPQHF
>TRBV27|few|TRBJ2-2|NA
TGTGCCAGCAGTCATTATCGGCAGCTAAACACCGGGGAGCTGTTTTTT
CASSHYRQLNTGELFF
>TRBV6-5|NA|TRBJ1-6|TRBD1
TGTGCCAGCAACCCGAGGCAGGGGGATTCACCCCTCCACTTT
CASNPRQGDSPLHF
>TRBV30|many|TRBJ2-1|TRBD2
TGTGCCTGGAGCGTCCCTGCCTTGGGACTAGCGGGGGGGCAACTAACGCCGCAGTTCTTC
CAWSVPALGLAGGQLTPQFF
>TRBV6-5|NA|TRBJ1-2|NA
TGTGCCAGCAGTCCCATAACGGGTGGCTACACCTTC
CASSPITGGYTF
>TRBV27|few|TRBJ2-3|NA
TGTGCCAGCAACCACGCTTTCACAGATACGCAGTATTTT
CASNHAFTDTQYF
>TRBV5-1|NA|TRBJ2-7|NA
TGCGCCAGCAGCTTGGACAGGCCCTACGAGCAGTACTTC
CASSLDRPYEQYF
>TRBV28|many|TRBJ2-7|NA
TGTGCCAGCAGTCCTCCGGGACTGACCCTCTACGAGCAGTACTTC
CASSPPGLTLYEQYF
>TRBV9|few|TRBJ1-1|TRBD1
TGTGCCAGCAGCTCCGAAGGCAGGGGGACTGAAGCTTTCTTT
CASSSEGRGTEAFF
>TRBV29-1|NA|TRBJ1-2|NA
TGCAGCGTTTACTACGACAGTAGTGGCTACACCTTC
CSVYYDSSGYTF
>TRBV27|few|TRBJ2-7|NA
TGTGCCAGCAGTTATGATCGAAGGGCCTACGAGCAGTACTTC
CASSYDRRAYEQYF
>TRBV7-9|few|TRBJ2-3|TRBD1
TGTGCCAGCAGCATGGACAGGTCCGATACGCAGTATTTT
CASSMDRSDTQYF
>TRBV11-2|many|TRBJ2-1|NA
TGTGCCAGCAGCTTTGGCGGGGATGCTGAGCAGTTCTTC
CASSFGGDAEQFF
>TRBV18|NA|TRBJ2-3|NA
TGTGCCAGCTCACCGCTAAGCACAGATACGCAGTATTTT
CASSPLSTDTQYF
>TRBV18|NA|TRBJ1-6|NA
TGTGCCAGCTCCCCCAAGTGGGAAAATTCACCCCTCCACTTT
CASSPKWENSPLHF
>TRBV18|NA|TRBJ1-1|NA
TGTGCCAGCTCACCGTTATTCGAGGGCACTGAAGCTTTCTTT
CASSPLFEGTEAFF
>TRBV5-1|few|TRBJ1-1|NA
TGCGCCAGCAGCCTGAACCAACAGGGCCGGGCTTTCTTT
CASSLNQQGRAFF
>TRBV7-2|NA|TRBJ2-7|TRBD1
TGTGCCAGCAGCCCTTTCTCAGGGGGTTGGTACGAGCAGTACTTC
CASSPFSGGWYEQYF
>TRBV7-2|NA|TRBJ1-2|NA
TGTGCCAGCAGCTTAGCGCCGGCATACTATGGCTACACCTTC
CASSLAPAYYGYTF
>TRBV14|many|TRBJ1-4|NA
TGTGCCAGCAGCGCGGACAGCCGGGAAAAACTGTTTTTT
CASSADSREKLFF
>TRBV5-1|few|TRBJ2-1|NA
TGCGCCAGCAGCATTACTAGTTACAATGAGCAGTTCTTC
CASSITSYNEQFF
>TRBV7-2|NA|TRBJ2-3|NA
TGTGCCAGCAGCTTGGACCAACCCACGAATACGCAGTATTTT
CASSLDQPTNTQYF
>TRBV5-1|NA|TRBJ2-4|NA
TGCGCCAGCAGCCGGGGAGAGATAGGCAAAAACATTCAGTACTTC
CASSRGEIGKNIQYF
>TRBV2|few|TRBJ1-2|NA
TGTGCCAGCAGTGAAGAATGGAGCTATGGCTACACCTTC
CASSEEWSYGYTF
>TRBV7-2|few|TRBJ1-2|NA
TGTGCCAGCAGCCCAGACAGTAACTATGGCTACACCTTC
CASSPDSNYGYTF
>TRBV13|NA|TRBJ2-1|TRBD2
TGTGCCAGCAGCTTAGGAATAGCGGGGGGTTCAAGCTCCTACAATGAGCAGTTCTTC
CASSLGIAGGSSSYNEQFF
>TRBV5-1|NA|TRBJ2-7|TRBD2
TGCGCCAGCAGCCGCGTGGGAGGGGCGGACGAGCAGTACTTC
CASSRVGGADEQYF
>TRBV6-1|few|TRBJ1-6|NA
TGTGCCAGCAGTGACGGACAGACCTATAATTCACCCCTCCACTTT
CASSDGQTYNSPLHF
>TRBV7-2|few|TRBJ1-6|NA
TGTGCCAGCAGCCCTAGAAACGGGCTGGGAGCCCTCCACTTT
CASSPRNGLGALHF
>TRBV5-6|few|TRBJ2-7|TRBD1
TGTGCCAGCAGGCAGACAGGGGCGCTGCGGGGTAAAGAGCAGTACTTC
CASRQTGALRGKEQYF
>TRBV6-5|many|TRBJ2-3|TRBD2
TGTGCCAGCACCGATAGCGGGGGGACCACAGATACGCAGTATTTT
CASTDSGGTTDTQYF